This T cell receptor beta chain was sequenced in a study of blood T cell repertoires in COVID-19. TCRdb's copy holds only in-frame clones and misses some; the assay was immunoSEQ multiplex PCR. The profile shows 120,000 or so clones, over 75% of them singletons. Source material: peripheral blood. The receptor's source is an elderly woman with acute or convalescent COVID-19.

CDR3 nucleotides: TGTGCCAGTAGCCGAACGGGACAGCCGAACACTGAAGCTTTCTTT. This codes for CASSRTGQPNTEAFF. This chain connects TRBV19 to TRBJ1-1; 7 bases map to TRBD1. CDR1 is LNHDA and CDR2 is SQIVND in the germline V gene (reference sequence). V lost 6 bases and J lost 1; bases outside the gene matches: 8. This CDR3 comprises 15 residues.